Each of the 15 T cell receptor beta chains below was sequenced from the same sample in a study of somatic mutations in cytotoxic T cells in rheumatoid arthritis. Produced via immunoSEQ multiplex PCR; TCRdb's table is partial and in-frame only. The profile shows roughly 4,700 clones, 65% to 85% of them singletons. Sequenced material: CD8+ T cells sorted from blood. These receptors were collected from a man between 65 and 85 years old with rheumatoid arthritis.

The chain uses TRBV12-5 and TRBJ2-1; no definite D call. The V end lost 0 bases, the J end lost 7 bases, and 7 bases lay between the germline ends. Looked up from germline, CDR1 is LGHNT and CDR2 is FRNRAP. The CDR3 sequence is 13 residues long. This CDR3 reads CASGLVQRNEQFF. CDR3 DNA sequence: TGTGCTAGTGGTTTGGTACAACGAAATGAGCAGTTCTTC.

The V gene is TRBV13, the J gene TRBJ2-1; 12 positions agree with TRBD2. V dropped 5 bases and J dropped 8; count of bases not matched to a gene: 19. This CDR3 comprises 19 residues. Germline V gives CDR1 PRHDT, CDR2 FYEKMQ (reference sequence). CDR3 region: CASSLRVNLAGGPIDEQFF. Written as DNA, the CDR3 is TGTGCCAGCAGCCTCAGGGTTAATCTAGCGGGGGGGCCTATAGATGAGCAGTTCTTC.

The rearrangement links TRBV14 to TRBJ1-1, with a weak D call TRBD1 (6 bases). V lost 2 bases and J 1 base, leaving 17 bases between the germline ends. The germline V gene encodes CDR1 SGHDN and CDR2 FVKESK. CDR3 length: 17 amino acids. The CDR3 DNA reads TGTGCCAGCAGCCAACTTCAGGGGCGCATTGAGAACACTGAAGCTTTCTTT. Translating gives CASSQLQGRIENTEAFF.

This clone appeared a few times. The chain has TRBV5-4 and TRBJ2-7, with 9 bases aligning to TRBD1. CDR1 is SGHNT, CDR2 YYREEE, per germline (reference sequence). The CDR3 consists of 14 residues. The J segment lost 3 bases and the V segment lost 4 bases, leaving 5 bases of the junction unmatched. The CDR3, as DNA: TGTGCCAGCAGCCCCCGGGACAGGGTCTACGAGCAGTACTTC. Encoded protein: CASSPRDRVYEQYF.

This clone came up once. The chain employs TRBV11-2 and TRBJ1-5; D call uncertain. The V end was cut by 1 base, the J end by 7 bases, with 5 bases between. The CDR3 runs 12 residues. The V gene's germline CDR1 is SGHAT and CDR2 FQNNGV. The CDR3 region is CASSLGGQPQHF. The CDR3 coding sequence is TGTGCCAGCAGCTTAGGAGGCCAGCCCCAGCATTTT.

The chain joins TRBV9 to TRBJ1-2; no clear D gene. Germline CDR1 reads SGDLS; CDR2 reads YYNGEE. V shed 1 base and J shed 7 bases, with 26 bases lying between them. The CDR3 has 18 residues. CDR3 sequence: CASSVWETRRATLSGYTF. In DNA, the CDR3 is TGTGCCAGCAGCGTATGGGAGACCCGGCGGGCCACCCTGAGTGGCTACACCTTC.

This rearrangement joins TRBV6-1 to TRBJ2-7; tentative D call: TRBD2 (6 bases). Trimming stripped 4 bases from V and 2 bases from J, with 6 bases between. The CDR3 runs 12 residues. The germline V gene encodes CDR1 MNHNS and CDR2 SASEGT. The CDR3 loop is CASSGTTYEQYF. CDR3 sequence (DNA): TGTGCCAGCAGTGGGACTACCTACGAGCAGTACTTC.

The CDR3 here is CASRAGGSAYNEQFF. CDR3 coding DNA: TGTGCCAGCAGGGCGGGAGGGTCCGCCTACAATGAGCAGTTCTTC. The chain combines TRBV27 with TRBJ2-1; 9 bases are shared with TRBD2. This CDR3 contains 15 residues. V dropped 6 bases and J dropped 2; count of bases not matched to a gene: 5. Germline V lookup: CDR1 MNHEY, CDR2 SMNVEV (reference sequence).

This chain connects TRBV6-1 to TRBJ1-2, with D possibly TRBD1 on 6 matching bases. CDR3 size: 15 residues. Germline loops: CDR1 MNHNS, CDR2 SASEGT. Trimming removed 1 base at V and 7 bases at J, with 16 bases between. The CDR3 reads CASSEVIRGFGGYTF. Here the CDR3 DNA reads TGTGCCAGCAGTGAAGTAATCAGGGGATTCGGTGGCTACACCTTC.

The genes are TRBV2 and TRBJ2-7; 8 bases fit TRBD1. Germline CDR1 reads SNHLY; CDR2 reads FYNNEI. The trim removed 8 bases at V and 2 bases at J, leaving 2 bases unmatched. The CDR3 totals 12 residues. DNA of the CDR3: TGTGCCAGCCGGGACAGGCCCTACGAGCAGTACTTC. Its protein product is CASRDRPYEQYF.

V usage is TRBV5-1 and J usage is TRBJ1-2, with 7 bases lining up with TRBD1. Germline V gene sequence: CDR1 SGHRS, CDR2 YFSETQ. This CDR3 spans 15 amino acids. Trimming removed 0 bases from V and 4 bases from J; junction bases left unmatched: 6. CDR3 nucleotide sequence: TGCGCCAGCAGCTTGGCGTCAGGGGGAGCCTATGGCTACACCTTC. Encoded protein: CASSLASGGAYGYTF.

The rearrangement links TRBV12-1 to TRBJ2-1; TRBD2, the table's D call, lacks a check against the DNA. TRBV12-1 is labeled a pseudogene. This CDR3 has 14 residues. The CDR3 DNA reads TGTGCCAGCAGCTTTGGGCCGGGACTCAATGAGCAGTTCTTC. This gives the protein CASSFGPGLNEQFF.

The V call is TRBV6-5, the J call TRBJ2-3; the D gene is possibly TRBD2 (6 bases). This CDR3 region has 15 residues. The V end lost 2 bases, the J end lost 2 bases, and 11 bases lay between the germline ends. CDR1 and CDR2 from the germline V gene are MNHEY and SVGAGI. Here the CDR3 reads CASSYGLSDTDTQYF. The CDR3 region has the DNA TGTGCCAGCAGTTACGGACTATCCGACACAGATACGCAGTATTTT.

V gene TRBV28 combines with J gene TRBJ2-1; a weak D match, TRBD2 (5 bases). Germline CDR1 MDHEN, CDR2 SYDVKM. This CDR3 comprises 15 residues. Deletions cut 5 bases from V and 6 bases from J, with 17 bases between. The CDR3 sequence: CASSPGPGMSNEQFF. The CDR3, as DNA: TGTGCCAGCAGTCCCGGGCCCGGGATGTCCAATGAGCAGTTCTTC.

The chain recombines TRBV5-1 with TRBJ2-1; D is undetermined. Germline V lookup: CDR1 SGHRS, CDR2 YFSETQ. This CDR3 is built from 15 residues. Trimming pared 1 base from V and 6 bases from J, leaving 14 bases between. The CDR3 DNA sequence: TGCGCCAGCAGCTTGTCCCCTCCTATCGGCAATGAGCAGTTCTTC. This translates into CASSLSPPIGNEQFF. Based on the CDR3 plus reference TRBV5-1 and TRBJ2-1, the full variable domain is KAGVTQTPRYLIKTRGQQVTLSCSPISGHRSVSWYQQTPGQGLQFLFEYFSETQRNKGNFPGRFSGRQFSNSRSEMNVSTLELGDSALYLCASSLSPPIGNEQFFGPGTRLTVL.